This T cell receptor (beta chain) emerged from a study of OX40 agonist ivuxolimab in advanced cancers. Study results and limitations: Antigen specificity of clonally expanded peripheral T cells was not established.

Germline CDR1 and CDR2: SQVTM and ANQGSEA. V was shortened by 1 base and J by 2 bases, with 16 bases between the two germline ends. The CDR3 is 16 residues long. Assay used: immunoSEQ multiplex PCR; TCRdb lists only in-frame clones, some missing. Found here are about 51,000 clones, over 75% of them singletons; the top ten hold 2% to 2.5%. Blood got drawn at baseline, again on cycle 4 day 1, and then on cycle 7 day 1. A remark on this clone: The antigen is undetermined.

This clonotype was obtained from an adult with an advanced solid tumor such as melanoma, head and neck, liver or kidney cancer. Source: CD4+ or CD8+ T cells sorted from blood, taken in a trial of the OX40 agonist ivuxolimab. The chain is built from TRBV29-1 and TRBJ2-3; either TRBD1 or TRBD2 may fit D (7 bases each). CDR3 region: CSVEGGAGQNTDTQYF. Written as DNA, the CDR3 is TGCAGCGTTGAAGGGGGAGCGGGACAGAACACAGATACGCAGTATTTT.